Included here is one TCR beta chain sequence, with context. This record belongs to a study of blood T cell repertoires in COVID-19. V gave up 0 bases and J gave up 1 base; unmatched junction bases: 5. This CDR3 is built from 16 residues. Germline CDR1 reads SGHNT; CDR2 reads YYREEE (reference sequence). How the authors handled the data: Counts of nucleated cells, estimated from reference gene primer amplification, were obtained. Profiled with immunoSEQ multiplex PCR; TCRdb holds only in-frame clones, not every one. The V and J calls and clone size come from that table; D and trimming were worked out from the DNA. Of some 68,000 clones in the sample, 80% to 90% are singletons; the top ten hold about 2.9%.

The sequence came from a man in his fifties with acute or convalescent COVID-19. Sequenced: peripheral blood. The J gene is TRBJ1-2, the V gene TRBV5-4, with 8 bases identical to TRBD1. The CDR3 spells CASSLAGQGFNYGYTF. CDR3 DNA: TGTGCCAGCAGCTTGGCTGGACAGGGATTTAACTATGGCTACACCTTC.